These 7 T cell receptor beta chains were all obtained from the same sample, sequenced in a study of long-term antiretroviral therapy in people with HIV. Survey-level immunoSEQ v3.0 assays were run. Libraries were prepared by immunoSEQ multiplex PCR; TCRdb keeps only in-frame clonotypes and omits some of them. The sample holds about 20,000 clones; around 86% are singletons and the top ten take about 7%. The material was unsorted PBMCs, obtained 1.8 years before starting antiretroviral therapy. The receptors originated from a woman between 25 and 40 years old with HIV.

This chain uses TRBV4-1 with TRBJ2-7; either TRBD1 or TRBD2 may supply D (5 bases each). Germline V gene data show CDR1 as MGHRA and CDR2 as YSYEKL. There are 17 residues in the CDR3. Trimming removed 4 bases from V and 1 base from J, with 20 bases in between. CDR3 in amino acids: CASSPPPGTGTSYEQYF. CDR3 DNA sequence: TGCGCCAGCAGCCCCCCTCCGGGGACGGGGACGTCCTACGAGCAGTACTTC.

The V gene is TRBV10-3, the J gene TRBJ2-2, with D perhaps matching TRBD2 (6 bases). CDR3 length equals 14 residues. Germline V CDR1 and CDR2: ENHRY, SYGVKD. V was pared by 5 bases and J by 5 bases, with 12 bases between. CDR3 amino acids: CAISNLRGTGELFF. Here the CDR3 DNA reads TGTGCCATCAGTAACCTACGGGGGACCGGGGAGCTGTTTTTT.

This sequence joins TRBV2 and TRBJ1-1; D is possibly TRBD1 (5 bases). Germline V lookup: CDR1 SNHLY, CDR2 FYNNEI. Trimming shortened V by 6 bases and J by 1 base, and 18 bases separated the two germline ends. The CDR3 spans 16 residues. The CDR3 protein is CASSEERTPPNTEAFF. CDR3 in DNA: TGTGCCAGCAGCGAGGAGAGGACACCACCGAACACTGAAGCTTTCTTT.

In this sample, this clone turned up once. The rearrangement links TRBV19 to TRBJ1-2; D not certain. CDR1 LNHDA and CDR2 SQIVND come from the germline V gene (reference sequence). The V end was cut by 10 bases, the J end by 5 bases, with 8 bases between. There are 10 residues in the CDR3. The CDR3 is CATNLYGYTF. The CDR3 DNA sequence: TGTGCCACTAACCTATATGGCTACACCTTC.

The gene calls are TRBV5-1 and TRBJ2-1, with unresolved D. Germline assignment: CDR1 SGHRS and CDR2 YFSETQ. There are 15 residues in the CDR3. V dropped 2 bases and J dropped 0 bases, with 9 bases sitting between them. CDR3 amino acids: CASSFVRSSYNEQFF. The DNA for the CDR3 is TGCGCCAGCAGCTTTGTCCGGAGCTCCTACAATGAGCAGTTCTTC.

This clone was recorded only once. The chain joins TRBV27 to TRBJ1-1, with unresolved D. The CDR3 is 15 residues long. In germline, CDR1 is MNHEY, CDR2 SMNVEV (reference sequence). Trimming took off 2 bases at V and 0 bases at J, with 10 bases between the two ends. CDR3 nucleotide sequence: TGTGCCAGCAGTTTAGTATTTGGCTTGAACACTGAAGCTTTCTTT. Residues: CASSLVFGLNTEAFF.

The CDR3 is CASTRGGDADTQYF. In DNA form, the CDR3 reads TGCGCCAGCACCCGAGGGGGGGATGCAGATACGCAGTATTTT. V usage is TRBV5-1 and J usage is TRBJ2-3; TRBD2 might be the D (7 bases). Per germline, CDR1 SGHRS and CDR2 YFSETQ. The CDR3 extends over 14 amino acids. Between the trimmed V and J ends, which lost 6 bases and 4 bases, there was a span of 15 bases.